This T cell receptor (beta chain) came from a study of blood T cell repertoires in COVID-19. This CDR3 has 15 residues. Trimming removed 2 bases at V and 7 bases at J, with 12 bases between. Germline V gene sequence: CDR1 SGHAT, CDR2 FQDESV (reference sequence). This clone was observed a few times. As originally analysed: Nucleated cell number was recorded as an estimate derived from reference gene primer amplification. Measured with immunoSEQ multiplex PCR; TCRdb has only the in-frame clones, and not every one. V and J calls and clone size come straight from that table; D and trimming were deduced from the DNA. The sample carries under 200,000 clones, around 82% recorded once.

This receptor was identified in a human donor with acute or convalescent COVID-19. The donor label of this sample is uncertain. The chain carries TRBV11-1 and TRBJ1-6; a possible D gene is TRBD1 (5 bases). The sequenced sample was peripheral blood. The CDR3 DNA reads TGTGCCAGCAGCTTAACAATCCAGGGAAATTCACCCCTCCACTTT. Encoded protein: CASSLTIQGNSPLHF.